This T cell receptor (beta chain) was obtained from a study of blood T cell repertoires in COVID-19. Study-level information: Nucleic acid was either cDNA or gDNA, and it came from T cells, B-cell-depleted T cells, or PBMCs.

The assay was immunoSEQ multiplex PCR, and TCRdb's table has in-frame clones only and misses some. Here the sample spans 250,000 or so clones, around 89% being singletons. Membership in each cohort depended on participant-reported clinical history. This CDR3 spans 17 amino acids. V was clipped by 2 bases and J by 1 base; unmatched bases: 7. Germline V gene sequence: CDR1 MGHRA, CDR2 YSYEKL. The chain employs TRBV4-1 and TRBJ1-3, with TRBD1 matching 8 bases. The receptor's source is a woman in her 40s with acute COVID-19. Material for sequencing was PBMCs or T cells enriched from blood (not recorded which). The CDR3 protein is CASSQFGQGESGNTIYF. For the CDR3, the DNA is TGCGCCAGCAGCCAATTTGGACAGGGAGAATCTGGAAACACCATATATTTT.